A single sample gave rise to the 9 T cell receptor beta chains below, sequenced in a study of blood T cell repertoires in COVID-19. Using immunoSEQ multiplex PCR, the repertoire was profiled, and TCRdb retains in-frame clones only, with some absent. The table records around 97,000 clones, more than 75% of them present only once. What was sequenced was peripheral blood. The receptor set was obtained from a human donor in a cohort sampled during active COVID-19.

The rearrangement uses TRBV7-9 and TRBJ1-1; D unclear. V was cut by 11 bases and J by 1 base, with 11 bases left in between. Germline V gene sequence: CDR1 SEHNR, CDR2 FQNEAQ (reference sequence). This CDR3 is 12 amino acids long. The CDR3 spells CAGGSSNTEAFF. CDR3 nucleotide sequence: TGTGCCGGCGGTTCTTCGAACACTGAAGCTTTCTTT.

The rearrangement links TRBV3-1 (or the pseudogene TRBV3-2) to TRBJ2-1; a possible D gene is TRBD2 (5 bases). The germline V gene encodes CDR1 LGHDT and CDR2 YNNKEL (reference sequence). The V end lost 4 bases, the J end lost 10 bases, and 11 bases lay between the germline ends. There are 12 residues in the CDR3. CDR3 DNA: TGTGCCAGCAGCCCTTTCGGGGAGGAGCAGTTCTTC. Amino acids: CASSPFGEEQFF.

This chain links TRBV19 with TRBJ2-3, with TRBD1 matching 10 bases. CDR3 length equals 15 residues. V was pared by 1 base and J by 6 bases, with 4 bases of the junction left unmatched. Germline CDR1 reads LNHDA; CDR2 reads SQIVND (reference sequence). CDR3 sequence: CASSIGQGAFDTQYF. The CDR3 DNA is TGTGCCAGTAGTATAGGACAGGGGGCTTTTGATACGCAGTATTTT.

The chain couples TRBV4-1 to TRBJ1-1; D unclear. Germline V gene data show CDR1 as MGHRA and CDR2 as YSYEKL. V was clipped by 0 bases and J by 4 bases, with 9 bases between them. The CDR3 is 14 amino acids. CDR3 coding DNA: TGCGCCAGCAGCCAAGAGACCCGCGGCACTGAAGCTTTCTTT. This encodes CASSQETRGTEAFF.

The V call is TRBV3-1 (or the pseudogene TRBV3-2), the J call TRBJ2-2; a weak D match, TRBD1 (6 bases). V was trimmed by 1 base and J by 4 bases, leaving 13 bases between them. Germline V gene sequence: CDR1 LGHDT, CDR2 YNNKEL (reference sequence). This CDR3 spans 16 amino acids. The CDR3, as DNA: TGTGCCAGCAGCCAAGGAGGGGGTTTGGGCACCGGGGAGCTGTTTTTT. Its translation is CASSQGGGLGTGELFF.

The chain recombines TRBV12-3 or TRBV12-4 with TRBJ1-2; D ambiguous. V was cut by 7 bases and J by 8 bases, with 17 bases left in between. The CDR3 spans 13 residues. The CDR3 DNA follows: TGTGCCAGCACATACCGCGAGGTCGGCGGCTACACCTTC. Its protein is CASTYREVGGYTF.

The V and J genes are TRBV3-1 (or the pseudogene TRBV3-2) and TRBJ2-1; possibly TRBD1 for D (6 bases). CDR1 is LGHDT and CDR2 is YNNKEL in the germline V gene (reference sequence). The CDR3 runs 12 residues. V lost 2 bases to trimming and J lost 10 bases, with 9 bases between them. Written as DNA, the CDR3 is TGTGCCAGCAGCCAATGGGGGACAGAGCAGTTCTTC. Protein sequence: CASSQWGTEQFF.

This clone appeared a few times. This chain joins TRBV6-5 and TRBJ1-2, with TRBD1 matching over 8 bases. Germline-derived CDR1 and CDR2 are MNHEY and SVGAGI. V was clipped by 5 bases and J by 4 bases; unmatched bases: 6. CDR3 size: 14 residues. The CDR3 DNA is TGTGCCAGCAGTAAGCGACAGGGGAGCTATGGCTACACCTTC. It encodes CASSKRQGSYGYTF.

This clone was observed at least ten times. The chain uses TRBV30 and TRBJ2-2, with 7 bases matching TRBD1. CDR1 and CDR2 from the germline V gene are GTSNPN and SVGIG (reference sequence). The CDR3 runs 15 residues. V lost 0 bases and J lost 8; bases outside the gene matches: 9. The CDR3 nucleotides are TGTGCCTGGAGTGTACTGGGCAGGGGGTCTGGGGAGCTGTTTTTT. It is translated as CAWSVLGRGSGELFF.